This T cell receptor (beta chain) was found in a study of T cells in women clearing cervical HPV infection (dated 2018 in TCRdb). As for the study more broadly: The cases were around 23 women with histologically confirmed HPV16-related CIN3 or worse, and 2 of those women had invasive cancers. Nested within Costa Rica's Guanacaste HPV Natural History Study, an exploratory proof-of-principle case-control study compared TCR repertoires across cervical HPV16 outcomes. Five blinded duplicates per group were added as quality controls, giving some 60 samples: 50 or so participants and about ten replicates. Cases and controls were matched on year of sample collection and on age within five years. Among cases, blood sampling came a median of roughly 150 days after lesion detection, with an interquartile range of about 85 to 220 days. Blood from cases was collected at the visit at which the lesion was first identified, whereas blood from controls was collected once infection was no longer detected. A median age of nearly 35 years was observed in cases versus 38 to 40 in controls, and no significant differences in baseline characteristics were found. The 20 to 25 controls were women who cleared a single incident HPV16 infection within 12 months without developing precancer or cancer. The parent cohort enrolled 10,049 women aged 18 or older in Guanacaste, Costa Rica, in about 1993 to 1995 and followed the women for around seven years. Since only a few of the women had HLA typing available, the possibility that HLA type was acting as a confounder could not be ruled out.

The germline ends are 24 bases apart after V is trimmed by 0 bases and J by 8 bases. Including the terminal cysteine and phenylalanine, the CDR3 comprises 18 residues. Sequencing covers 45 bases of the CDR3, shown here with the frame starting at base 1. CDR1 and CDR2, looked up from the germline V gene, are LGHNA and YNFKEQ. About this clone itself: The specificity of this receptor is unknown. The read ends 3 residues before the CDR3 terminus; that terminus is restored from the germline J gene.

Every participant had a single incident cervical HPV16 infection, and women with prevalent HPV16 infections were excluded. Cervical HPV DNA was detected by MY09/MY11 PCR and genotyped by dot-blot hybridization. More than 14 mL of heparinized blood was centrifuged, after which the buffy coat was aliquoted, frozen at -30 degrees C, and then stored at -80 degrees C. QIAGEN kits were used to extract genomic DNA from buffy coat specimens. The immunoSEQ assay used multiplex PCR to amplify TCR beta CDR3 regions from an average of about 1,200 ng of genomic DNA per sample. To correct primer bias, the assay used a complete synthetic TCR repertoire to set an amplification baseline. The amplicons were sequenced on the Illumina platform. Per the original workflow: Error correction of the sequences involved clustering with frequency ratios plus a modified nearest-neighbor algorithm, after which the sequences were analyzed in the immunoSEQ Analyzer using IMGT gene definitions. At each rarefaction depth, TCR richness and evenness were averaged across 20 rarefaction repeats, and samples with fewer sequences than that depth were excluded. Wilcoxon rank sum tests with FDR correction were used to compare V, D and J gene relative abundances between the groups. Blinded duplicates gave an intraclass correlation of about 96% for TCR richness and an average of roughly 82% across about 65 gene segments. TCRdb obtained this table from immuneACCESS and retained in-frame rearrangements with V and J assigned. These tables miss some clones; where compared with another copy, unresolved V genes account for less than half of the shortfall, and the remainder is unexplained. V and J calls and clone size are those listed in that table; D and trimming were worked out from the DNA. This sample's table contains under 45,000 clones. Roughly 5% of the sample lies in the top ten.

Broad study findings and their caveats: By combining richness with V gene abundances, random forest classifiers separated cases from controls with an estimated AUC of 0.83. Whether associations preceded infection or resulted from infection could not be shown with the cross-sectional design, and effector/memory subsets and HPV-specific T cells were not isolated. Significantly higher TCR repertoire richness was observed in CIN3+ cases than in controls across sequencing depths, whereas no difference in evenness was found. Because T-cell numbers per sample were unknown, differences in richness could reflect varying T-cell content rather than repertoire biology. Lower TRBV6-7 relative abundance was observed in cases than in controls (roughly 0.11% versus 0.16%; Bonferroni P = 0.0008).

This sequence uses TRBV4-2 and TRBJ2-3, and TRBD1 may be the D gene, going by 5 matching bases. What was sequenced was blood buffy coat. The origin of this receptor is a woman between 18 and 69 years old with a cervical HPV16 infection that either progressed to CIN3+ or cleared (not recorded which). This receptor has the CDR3 CASSQDRRLGRVAGTQYF. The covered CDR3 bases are TGTGCCAGCAGCCAAGACAGACGGCTGGGCAGGGTTGCTGGTACG.